The subject of this entry is one T cell receptor (beta chain). Its antigen is unknown. Base qualities are not provided; no much larger clone lies one nucleotide away. These data belong to a study of technical replicates of blood from a handful of donors (dated by TCRdb to 2015 to 2018). Library method: the immunoSEQ multiplex PCR assay. Not all clones reach the TCRdb copy of this immuneACCESS table, which keeps in-frame sequences only. Checked studies attribute under half of the gap to unresolved V genes and leave the rest unexplained. Present in this sample are under 90,000 clones, roughly 96% of which were seen just once. Around 0.2% of the sample is in the top ten clones. Material for sequencing was T cells isolated from PBMCs. This clonotype was sampled from a human donor in good health.

The CDR3 protein sequence reads: CASSQQANAYEQYF. In nucleotides, the sequence is TGTGCCAGCAGCCAGCAGGCTAACGCCTACGAGCAGTACTTC. This chain joins TRBV7-9 to TRBJ2-7; the D gene remains uncertain. According to the germline V gene (reference sequence), CDR1 reads SEHNR and CDR2 reads FQNEAQ. The CDR3 runs 14 residues from the cysteine to the phenylalanine. Only the CDR3 portion is preserved as DNA: 42 bases, with reading frame beginning at the first base. V is pared back by 5 bases and J by 2 bases, with 13 bases lying between the germline termini.